The text below deals with one T cell receptor beta chain. Generated by immunoSEQ multiplex PCR, the TCRdb table keeps only in-frame clones and is missing some. The table lists a few hundred thousand clones, around 82% of them singletons. V lost 8 bases and J 5 bases, leaving 13 bases between the germline ends. The CDR3 extends over 14 amino acids. Germline CDR1 MRHNA, CDR2 SNTAGT. The data belong to a study of blood T cell repertoires in COVID-19. This TCR was recovered from a woman aged 18-29 years with acute or convalescent COVID-19. Sequencing was carried out using peripheral blood. The chain employs TRBV6-4 and TRBJ1-6; D might be TRBD1 (6 bases). CDR3 region: CASRGAGDNSPLHF. The CDR3 DNA reads TGTGCCAGCCGGGGGGCAGGAGATAATTCACCCCTCCACTTT.